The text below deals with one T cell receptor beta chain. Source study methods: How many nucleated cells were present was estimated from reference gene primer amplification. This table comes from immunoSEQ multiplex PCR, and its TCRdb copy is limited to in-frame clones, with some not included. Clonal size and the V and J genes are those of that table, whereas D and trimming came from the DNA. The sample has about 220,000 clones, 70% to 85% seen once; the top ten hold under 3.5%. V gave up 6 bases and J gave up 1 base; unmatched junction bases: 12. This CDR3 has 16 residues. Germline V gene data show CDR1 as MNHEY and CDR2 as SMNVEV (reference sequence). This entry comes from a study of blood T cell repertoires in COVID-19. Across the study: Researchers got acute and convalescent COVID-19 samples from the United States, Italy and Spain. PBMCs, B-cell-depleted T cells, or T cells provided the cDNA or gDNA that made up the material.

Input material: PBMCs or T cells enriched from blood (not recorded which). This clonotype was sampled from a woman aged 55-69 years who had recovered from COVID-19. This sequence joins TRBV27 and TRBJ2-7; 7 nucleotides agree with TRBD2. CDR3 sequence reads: CASRRDWRERSYEQYF. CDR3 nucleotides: TGTGCCAGCAGGAGGGATTGGCGGGAGCGGTCCTACGAGCAGTACTTC.